The clone carrying this TCR beta chain was recorded only once. Assay: immunoSEQ multiplex PCR; the TCRdb copy retains only in-frame clones and omits some. The table lists 120,000 to 150,000 clones, about nine tenths of them singletons, with over 4% in the top ten. The source of the sample is a study of control samples from healthy donors and cancer patients. V gave up 7 bases and J gave up 2 bases; unmatched junction bases: 4. In germline, CDR1 is WSHSY, CDR2 SAAADI. This CDR3 spans 13 amino acids. The TCR originated in a man aged 25 to 40 in good health. The chain links TRBV10-2 to TRBJ2-7; 8 bases map to TRBD2. The sequenced sample was blood. The DNA for the CDR3 is TGCGCCAGCAACAGCGGGGGCACCTACGAGCAGTACTTC. This gives the protein CASNSGGTYEQYF.